Below, one T cell receptor (beta chain) is given with its context. The CDR3 covers 16 residues. V was clipped by 2 bases and J by 1 base; unmatched bases: 2. CDR1 and CDR2 from the germline V gene are KGHDR and SFDVKD. The data belong to a study of blood T cells in healthy people across ages. Then a second PCR, running about 6 to 12 cycles, was carried out with a sample-barcoded 5' primer and a J-beta primer mix. TCRdb fed the 5' RACE reads into MiXCR, producing one record per CDR3 protein. Of around 780,000 distinct CDR3 sequences in the sample, 56% were seen once. This receptor was obtained from a middle-aged man in good health. V usage is TRBV24-1 and J usage is TRBJ2-1, with 9 nucleotides matching TRBD1. Sequencing was done on a sample of blood. This CDR3 is CATSDSGQGSYNEQFF. The CDR3, as DNA: TGTGCCACCAGTGATTCGGGACAGGGATCCTACAATGAGCAGTTCTTC.